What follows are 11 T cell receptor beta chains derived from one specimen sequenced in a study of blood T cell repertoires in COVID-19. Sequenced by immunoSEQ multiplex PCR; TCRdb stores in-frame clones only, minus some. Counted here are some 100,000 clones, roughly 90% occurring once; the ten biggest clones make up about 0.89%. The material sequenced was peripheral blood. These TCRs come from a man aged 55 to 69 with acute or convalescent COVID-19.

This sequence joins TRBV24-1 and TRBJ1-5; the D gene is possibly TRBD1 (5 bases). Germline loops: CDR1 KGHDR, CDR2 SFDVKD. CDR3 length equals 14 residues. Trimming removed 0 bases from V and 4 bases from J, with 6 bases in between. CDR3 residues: CATSDLGGNQPQHF. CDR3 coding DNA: TGTGCCACCAGTGATTTGGGGGGGAATCAGCCCCAGCATTTT.

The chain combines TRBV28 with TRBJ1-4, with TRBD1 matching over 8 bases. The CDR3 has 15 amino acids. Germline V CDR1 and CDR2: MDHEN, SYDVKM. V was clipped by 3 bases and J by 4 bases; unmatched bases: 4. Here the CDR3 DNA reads TGTGCCAGCAGTTTGGAGGGACAGGTTAATGAAAAACTGTTTTTT. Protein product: CASSLEGQVNEKLFF. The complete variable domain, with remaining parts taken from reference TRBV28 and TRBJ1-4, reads DVKVTQSSRYLVKRTGEKVFLECVQDMDHENMFWYRQDPGLGLRLIYFSYDVKMKEKGDIPEGYSVSREKKERFSLILESASTNQTSMYLCASSLEGQVNEKLFFGSGTQLSVL.

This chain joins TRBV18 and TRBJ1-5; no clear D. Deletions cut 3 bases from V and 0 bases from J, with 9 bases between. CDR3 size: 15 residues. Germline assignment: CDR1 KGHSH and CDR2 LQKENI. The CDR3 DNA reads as TGTGCCAGCTCACCCTTAGGAGGTAGCAATCAGCCCCAGCATTTT. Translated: CASSPLGGSNQPQHF.

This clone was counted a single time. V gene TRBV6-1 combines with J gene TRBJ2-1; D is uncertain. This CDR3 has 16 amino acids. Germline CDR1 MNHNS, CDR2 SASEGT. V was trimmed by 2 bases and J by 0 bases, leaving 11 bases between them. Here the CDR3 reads CASSEIGRGSYNEQFF. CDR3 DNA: TGTGCCAGCAGTGAAATAGGCAGAGGCTCCTACAATGAGCAGTTCTTC.

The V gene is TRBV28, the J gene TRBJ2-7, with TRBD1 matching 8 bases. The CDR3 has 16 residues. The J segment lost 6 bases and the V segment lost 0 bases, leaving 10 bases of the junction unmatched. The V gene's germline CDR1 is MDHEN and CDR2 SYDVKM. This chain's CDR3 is CASSLWGQAYFVEQYF. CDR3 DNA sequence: TGTGCCAGCAGTTTATGGGGACAGGCTTACTTTGTCGAGCAGTACTTC.

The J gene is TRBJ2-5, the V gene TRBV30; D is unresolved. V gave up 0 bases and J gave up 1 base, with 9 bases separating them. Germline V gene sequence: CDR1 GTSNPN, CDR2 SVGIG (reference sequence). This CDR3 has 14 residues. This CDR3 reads CAWSVLRSQETQYF. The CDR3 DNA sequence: TGTGCCTGGAGTGTACTACGATCCCAAGAGACCCAGTACTTC. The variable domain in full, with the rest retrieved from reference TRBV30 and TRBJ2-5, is SQTIHQWPATLVQPVGSPLSLECTVEGTSNPNLYWYRQAAGRGLQLLFYSVGIGQISSEVPQNLSASRPQDRQFILSSKKLLLSDSGFYLCAWSVLRSQETQYFGPGTRLLVL.

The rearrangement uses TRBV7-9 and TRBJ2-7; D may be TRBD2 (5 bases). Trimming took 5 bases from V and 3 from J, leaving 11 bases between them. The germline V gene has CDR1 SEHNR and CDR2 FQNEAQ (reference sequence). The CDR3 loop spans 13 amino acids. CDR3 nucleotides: TGTGCCAGCAGCCACGAGGGTCTCTACGAGCAGTACGTC. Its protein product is CASSHEGLYEQYV.

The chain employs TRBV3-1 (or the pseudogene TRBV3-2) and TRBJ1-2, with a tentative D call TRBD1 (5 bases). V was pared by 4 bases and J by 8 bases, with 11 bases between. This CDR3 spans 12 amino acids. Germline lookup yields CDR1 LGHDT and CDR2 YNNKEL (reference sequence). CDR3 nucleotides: TGTGCCAGCAGCCGCGGGGCTAGAGGCTACACCTTC. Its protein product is CASSRGARGYTF.

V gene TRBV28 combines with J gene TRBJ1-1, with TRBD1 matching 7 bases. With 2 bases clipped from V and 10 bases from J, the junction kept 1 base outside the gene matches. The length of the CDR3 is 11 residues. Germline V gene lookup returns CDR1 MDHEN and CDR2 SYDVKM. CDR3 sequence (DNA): TGTGCCAGCAGTTTAAACAGGGGAGCTTTCTTT. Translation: CASSLNRGAFF.

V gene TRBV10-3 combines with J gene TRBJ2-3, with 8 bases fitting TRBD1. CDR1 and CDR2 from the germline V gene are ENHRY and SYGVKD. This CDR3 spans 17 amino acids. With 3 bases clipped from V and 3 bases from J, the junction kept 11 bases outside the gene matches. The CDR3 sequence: CAISERPTGDRTDTQYF. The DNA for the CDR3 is TGTGCCATCAGTGAACGACCGACAGGGGATAGAACAGATACGCAGTATTTT.

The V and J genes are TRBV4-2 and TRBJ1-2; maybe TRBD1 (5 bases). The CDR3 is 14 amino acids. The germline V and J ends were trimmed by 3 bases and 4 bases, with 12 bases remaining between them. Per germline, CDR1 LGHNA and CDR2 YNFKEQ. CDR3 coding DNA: TGTGCCAGCAGCCAGGCCGGGGACTCCTATGGCTACACCTTC. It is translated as CASSQAGDSYGYTF.